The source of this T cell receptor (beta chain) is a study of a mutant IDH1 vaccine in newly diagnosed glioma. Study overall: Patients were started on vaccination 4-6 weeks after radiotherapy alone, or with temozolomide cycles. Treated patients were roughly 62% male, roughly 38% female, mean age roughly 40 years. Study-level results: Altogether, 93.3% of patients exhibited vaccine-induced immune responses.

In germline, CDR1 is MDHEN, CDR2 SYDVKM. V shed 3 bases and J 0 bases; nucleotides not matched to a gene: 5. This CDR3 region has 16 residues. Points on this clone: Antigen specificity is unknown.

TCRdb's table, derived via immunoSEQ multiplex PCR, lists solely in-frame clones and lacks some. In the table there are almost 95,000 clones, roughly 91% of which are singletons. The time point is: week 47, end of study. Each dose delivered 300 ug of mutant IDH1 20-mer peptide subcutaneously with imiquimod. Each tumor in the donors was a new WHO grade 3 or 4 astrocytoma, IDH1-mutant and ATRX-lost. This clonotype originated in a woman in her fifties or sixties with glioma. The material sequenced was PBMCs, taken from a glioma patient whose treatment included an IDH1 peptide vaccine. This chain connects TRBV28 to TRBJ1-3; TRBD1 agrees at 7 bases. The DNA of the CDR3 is TGTGCCAGCAGTTTTCTCGCAGGGGGCTCTGGAAACACCATATATTTT. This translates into CASSFLAGGSGNTIYF.